This TCR beta chain was identified in a study of human T cells and chemical hapten exposure. Study conclusions and caveats: Expanded TCRs created a significantly greater count of big CDR3 similarity clusters than controls did. TCRs above 1 in 1000 frequency did not change with DPC sensitization.

Stated time point: pre-sensitization, week 0. Treatment defined: therapeutic diphenylcyclopropenone sensitization with weekly scalp DPC. This clonotype was found many times. Its antigen is unknown. The library gave individual cDNA molecules unique molecular identifiers. Source study methods: There were a median of around 96,000 TCRs per sample, with a range from about 20,000 to 700,000. TCRdb reanalysed the RACE reads using MiXCR and keeps one entry per CDR3 protein. For this entry, the V and J calls and clone size follow TCRdb and not the study's own pipeline. This table holds 95,000 to 150,000 distinct CDR3 sequences, less than 15% found once. The TCR comes from a woman between 18 and 29 years old with alopecia areata. Some clones in this sample may be carry-over from other donors' samples. This specimen consisted of whole blood, obtained in connection with sensitization to the hapten diphenylcyclopropenone (DPC).

The CDR3: CASSLAGGPENEQFF. CDR3 bases: TGTGCCAGCAGCTTAGCGGGAGGACCCGAGAATGAGCAGTTCTTC. The V call is TRBV7-6, the J call TRBJ2-1, with a tentative D call TRBD2 (6 bases). CDR3 size: 15 residues. V gave up 0 bases and J gave up 7 bases, with 13 bases separating them. CDR1 is SGHVS, CDR2 FNYEAQ, per germline.